One and the same sample provided the 3 T cell receptor beta chains below, sequenced in a study of T-cell memory formation after mild COVID-19. TCRdb re-called the 5' RACE reads through MiXCR, storing one row per CDR3 protein. The sample carries 150,000 to 200,000 distinct CDR3 sequences, 18% recorded once. Specimen: PBMCs or a T cell subset sorted from them (not recorded which). These receptors were taken from a man younger than 30 who had mild COVID-19 (a few samples of this study predate the infection). Cell type and time point are not known.

The rearrangement uses TRBV18 and TRBJ2-1; 8 positions match TRBD1. The V segment lost 2 bases and the J segment 6 bases; nucleotides outside the gene matches: 3. The CDR3 totals 14 residues. From germline, CDR1 is KGHSH and CDR2 LQKENI. The CDR3: CASSPRDRGNEQFF. CDR3 sequence (DNA): TGTGCCAGCTCACCAAGAGACAGGGGCAATGAGCAGTTCTTC.

The rearrangement joins TRBV19 to TRBJ1-5; TRBD1 matches 9 bases. The V gene's germline CDR1 is LNHDA and CDR2 SQIVND (reference sequence). Trimming cost V 8 bases and J 1 base; bases outside gene matches: 6. The CDR3 covers 15 residues. The CDR3 DNA reads as TGTGCCAGTGGTAAGGGACAGGGCAGCAATCAGCCCCAGCATTTT. Translation gives CASGKGQGSNQPQHF.

The CDR3 sequence: CASSLVGYTEAFF. The CDR3, as DNA: TGCGCCAGCAGCTTGGTCGGGTACACTGAAGCTTTCTTT. The chain joins TRBV5-1 to TRBJ1-1; the D is unclear. Germline V CDR1 and CDR2: SGHRS, YFSETQ. The length of the CDR3 is 13 residues. V was trimmed by 0 bases and J by 3 bases, leaving 6 bases between them. Full variable domain (remainder filled in from reference TRBV5-1 and TRBJ1-1): KAGVTQTPRYLIKTRGQQVTLSCSPISGHRSVSWYQQTPGQGLQFLFEYFSETQRNKGNFPGRFSGRQFSNSRSEMNVSTLELGDSALYLCASSLVGYTEAFFGQGTRLTVV.